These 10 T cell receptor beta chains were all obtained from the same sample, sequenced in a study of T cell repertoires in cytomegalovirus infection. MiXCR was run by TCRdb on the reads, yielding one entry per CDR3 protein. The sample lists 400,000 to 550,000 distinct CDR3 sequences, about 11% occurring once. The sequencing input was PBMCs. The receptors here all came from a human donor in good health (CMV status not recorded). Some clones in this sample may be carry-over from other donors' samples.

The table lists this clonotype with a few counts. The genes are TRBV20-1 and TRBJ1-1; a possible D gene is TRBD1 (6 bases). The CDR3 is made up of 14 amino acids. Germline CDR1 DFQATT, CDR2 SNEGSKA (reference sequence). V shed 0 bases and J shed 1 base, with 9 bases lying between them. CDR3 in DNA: TGCAGTGCTAGAGATGTAGGGGGGAACACTGAAGCTTTCTTT. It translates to CSARDVGGNTEAFF.

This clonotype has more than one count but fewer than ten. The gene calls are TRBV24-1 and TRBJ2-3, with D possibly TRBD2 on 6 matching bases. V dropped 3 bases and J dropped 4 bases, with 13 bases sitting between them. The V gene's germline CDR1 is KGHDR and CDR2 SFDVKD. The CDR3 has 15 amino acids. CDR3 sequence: CATSDKYGSPDTQYF. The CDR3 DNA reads TGTGCCACCAGTGATAAGTACGGGAGTCCAGATACGCAGTATTTT.

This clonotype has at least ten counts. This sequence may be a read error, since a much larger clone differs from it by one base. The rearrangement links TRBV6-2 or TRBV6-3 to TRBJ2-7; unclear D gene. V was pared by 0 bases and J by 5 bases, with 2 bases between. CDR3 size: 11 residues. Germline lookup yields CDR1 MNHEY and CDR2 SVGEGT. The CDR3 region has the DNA TGTGCCAGCAGTTACTCAGACGAGCAGTACTTC. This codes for CASSYSDEQYF.

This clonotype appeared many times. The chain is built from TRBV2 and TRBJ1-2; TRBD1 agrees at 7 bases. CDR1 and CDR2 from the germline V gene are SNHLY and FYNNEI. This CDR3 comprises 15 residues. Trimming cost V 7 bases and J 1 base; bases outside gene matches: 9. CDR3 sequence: CASIQGVGHNYGYTF. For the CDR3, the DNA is TGTGCCAGCATTCAGGGGGTCGGCCATAACTATGGCTACACCTTC.

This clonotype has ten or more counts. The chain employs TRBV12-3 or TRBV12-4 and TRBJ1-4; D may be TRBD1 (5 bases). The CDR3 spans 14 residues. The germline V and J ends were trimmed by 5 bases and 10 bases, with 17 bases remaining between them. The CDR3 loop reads CASSPHTGTGKLFF. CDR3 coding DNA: TGTGCCAGCAGTCCTCACACGGGGACTGGAAAACTGTTTTTT.

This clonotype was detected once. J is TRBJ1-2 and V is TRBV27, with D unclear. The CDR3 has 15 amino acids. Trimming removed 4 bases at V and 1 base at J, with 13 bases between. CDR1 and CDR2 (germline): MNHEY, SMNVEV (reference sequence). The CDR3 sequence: CASSSAGIYNYGYTF. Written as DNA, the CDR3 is TGTGCCAGCAGTTCCGCGGGTATCTATAACTATGGCTACACCTTC.

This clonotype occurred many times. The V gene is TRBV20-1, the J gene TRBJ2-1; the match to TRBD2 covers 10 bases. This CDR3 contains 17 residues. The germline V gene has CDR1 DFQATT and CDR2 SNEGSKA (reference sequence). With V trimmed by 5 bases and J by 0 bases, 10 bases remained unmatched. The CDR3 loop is CSAPPRRLAGSYNEQFF. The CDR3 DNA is TGCAGTGCTCCCCCCCGCCGACTAGCGGGCTCCTACAATGAGCAGTTCTTC.

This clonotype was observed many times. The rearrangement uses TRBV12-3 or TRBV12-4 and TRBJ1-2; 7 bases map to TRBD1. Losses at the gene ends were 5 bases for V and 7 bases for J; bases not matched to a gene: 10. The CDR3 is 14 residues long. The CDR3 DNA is TGTGCCAGCAGTAGGGACAGAGGGGGAGGTGGCTACACCTTC. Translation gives CASSRDRGGGGYTF.

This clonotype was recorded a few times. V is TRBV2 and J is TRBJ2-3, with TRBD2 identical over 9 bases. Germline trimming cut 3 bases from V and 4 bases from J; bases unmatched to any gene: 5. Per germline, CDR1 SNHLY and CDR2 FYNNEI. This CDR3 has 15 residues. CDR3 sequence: CASSDGRGGPDTQYF. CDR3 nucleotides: TGTGCCAGCAGTGACGGGCGGGGGGGTCCAGATACGCAGTATTTT.

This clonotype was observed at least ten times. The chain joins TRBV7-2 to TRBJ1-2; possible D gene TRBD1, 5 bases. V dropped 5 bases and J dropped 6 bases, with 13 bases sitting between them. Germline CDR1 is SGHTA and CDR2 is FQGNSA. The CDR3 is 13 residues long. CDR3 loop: CASSPARGDGYTF. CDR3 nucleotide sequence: TGTGCCAGCAGCCCTGCAAGGGGTGATGGCTACACCTTC.